Below are 32 T cell receptor beta chains sequenced from a single sample in a study of blood T cell dynamics during melanoma immunotherapy. TCRdb's copy holds only in-frame clones and misses some; the assay was immunoSEQ multiplex PCR. This table holds about 11,000 clones, 84% found once. Time point denoted: week 3, after first cycle of checkpoint inhibitor. Here the sequenced sample was blood, taken from a patient treated with checkpoint blockade. These receptors all come from a human donor with melanoma.

V gene TRBV13 combines with J gene TRBJ2-6; weak D call: TRBD2 (6 bases). Germline CDR1 PRHDT, CDR2 FYEKMQ (reference sequence). The CDR3 runs to 16 residues. V was clipped by 8 bases and J by 0 bases, with 14 bases between them. CDR3 sequence: CASGPGRFSGANVLTF. The DNA of the CDR3 is TGTGCCAGCGGTCCGGGGAGGTTCTCTGGGGCCAACGTCCTGACTTTC.

V and J are TRBV30 and TRBJ1-2; D might be TRBD1 (6 bases). This CDR3 has 13 residues. Trimming took off 1 base at V and 2 bases at J, with 8 bases between the two ends. Germline CDR1 reads GTSNPN; CDR2 reads SVGIG (reference sequence). CDR3 sequence: CAWSGTGNYGYTF. The CDR3 DNA sequence: TGTGCCTGGAGTGGTACAGGGAACTATGGCTACACCTTC. Full variable domain (rest looked up from reference TRBV30 and TRBJ1-2): SQTIHQWPATLVQPVGSPLSLECTVEGTSNPNLYWYRQAAGRGLQLLFYSVGIGQISSEVPQNLSASRPQDRQFILSSKKLLLSDSGFYLCAWSGTGNYGYTFGSGTRLTVV.

The chain employs TRBV6-4 and TRBJ2-3, with D tentatively TRBD2 (6 bases). The V end was cut by 3 bases, the J end by 0 bases, with 7 bases between. Germline V CDR1 and CDR2: MRHNA, SNTAGT. The CDR3 covers 14 residues. The CDR3 DNA reads TGTGCCAGCAGTGAGCGGGGTAGCACAGATACGCAGTATTTT. Translated, it gives CASSERGSTDTQYF.

J is TRBJ2-3 and V is TRBV2; D call uncertain. The CDR3 extends over 16 amino acids. Trimming took off 2 bases at V and 3 bases at J, with 15 bases between the two ends. Per the germline V gene, CDR1 is SNHLY and CDR2 is FYNNEI. CDR3 amino acids: CASSELVESLTDTQYF. DNA of the CDR3: TGTGCCAGCAGTGAATTGGTCGAAAGTTTAACAGATACGCAGTATTTT.

This chain joins TRBV7-9 and TRBJ1-1, with no clear D. Germline V gives CDR1 SEHNR, CDR2 FQNEAQ (reference sequence). Trimming pared 1 base from V and 1 base from J, leaving 7 bases between. CDR3 length: 14 amino acids. The CDR3 is CASSLGNRNTEAFF. The CDR3 DNA sequence: TGTGCCAGCAGCTTAGGAAACAGGAACACTGAAGCTTTCTTT.

V and J are TRBV4-3 and TRBJ2-3; weak D call: TRBD1 (6 bases). Deletions cut 2 bases from V and 1 base from J, with 13 bases between. Germline V gives CDR1 LGHNA, CDR2 YSLEER. This CDR3 contains 16 residues. The CDR3 protein is CASSQLQGSGTDTQYF. DNA for the CDR3: TGCGCCAGCAGCCAATTACAGGGCTCTGGCACAGATACGCAGTATTTT.

The chain is built from TRBV2 and TRBJ1-2; D is possibly TRBD1 (6 bases). CDR1 is SNHLY and CDR2 is FYNNEI in the germline V gene. Trimming removed 1 base from V and 4 bases from J, with 10 bases in between. This CDR3 is built from 14 residues. The CDR3 protein is CASSEEDSPYGYTF. CDR3 nucleotide sequence: TGTGCCAGCAGTGAAGAGGACAGCCCCTATGGCTACACCTTC.

This clone has only a few counts. The chain recombines TRBV6-6 with TRBJ1-5; D gene ambiguous. Germline lookup yields CDR1 MNHNY and CDR2 SVGAGI (reference sequence). CDR3 size: 13 residues. Trimming took 10 bases from V and 6 from J, leaving 16 bases between them. CDR3 in DNA: TGTGCCACCCAACCCGTGGGTCGTCAGCCCCAGCATTTT. This sequence encodes CATQPVGRQPQHF.

J is TRBJ1-6 and V is TRBV6-4; TRBD1 might be the D (5 bases). Germline CDR1 reads MRHNA; CDR2 reads SNTAGT. V shed 6 bases and J shed 7 bases, with 10 bases lying between them. The CDR3 extends over 13 amino acids. CDR3 bases: TGTGCCAGCAGCCCCGGGGGAAATTCACCCCTCCACTTT. Its protein product is CASSPGGNSPLHF.

The J gene is TRBJ2-5, the V gene TRBV7-2; the D is unclear. This CDR3 region has 13 residues. The germline V and J ends were trimmed by 5 bases and 10 bases, with 17 bases remaining between them. Per the germline V gene, CDR1 is SGHTA and CDR2 is FQGNSA. In DNA form, the CDR3 reads TGTGCCAGCAGCCCCGAGGTGGGTAGGCTCCAGTACTTC. Translating gives CASSPEVGRLQYF.

The chain uses TRBV30 and TRBJ1-5; D is perhaps TRBD1 (6 bases). CDR1 and CDR2 from the germline V gene are GTSNPN and SVGIG (reference sequence). The CDR3 spans 14 residues. Trimming left V 2 bases short and J 4 bases short, with 12 bases between. CDR3 sequence (DNA): TGTGCCTGGAGTAGGGGGATCAATAATCAGCCCCAGCATTTT. Translating gives CAWSRGINNQPQHF.

The chain carries TRBV19 and TRBJ2-3; 11 bases are a match to TRBD1. The CDR3 contains 15 residues. Trimming cost V 3 bases and J 4 bases; bases outside gene matches: 3. Germline-derived CDR1 and CDR2 are LNHDA and SQIVND (reference sequence). CDR3 nucleotides: TGTGCCAGTAGTATTGCGGGACAGGGGGCAGATACGCAGTATTTT. Amino acid sequence: CASSIAGQGADTQYF.

This chain joins TRBV5-8 and TRBJ1-5; tentative D call: TRBD1 (6 bases). Trimming cost V 2 bases and J 6 bases, with 12 bases left between them. Germline lookup yields CDR1 SGHTS and CDR2 YDEGEE. CDR3 length: 14 residues. CDR3 bases: TGTGCCAGCAGCTTAAGAGGGGGTGGTCAGCCCCAGCATTTT. Translated: CASSLRGGGQPQHF.

By share, this clone ranks as medium-sized (0.01 to 0.1%). The chain recombines TRBV7-2 with TRBJ1-1, with D possibly matching TRBD1 (5 bases). The CDR3 consists of 14 residues. The germline CDR1 and CDR2 sequences are SGHTA and FQGNSA. The V end was cut by 3 bases, the J end by 5 bases, with 13 bases between. CDR3 region: CASSFSAGQTEAFF. Written as DNA, the CDR3 is TGTGCCAGCAGCTTTTCTGCAGGGCAGACTGAAGCTTTCTTT.

The J gene is TRBJ2-3, the V gene TRBV18; unclear D gene. The CDR3 runs 14 residues. From germline, CDR1 is KGHSH and CDR2 LQKENI. V was clipped by 2 bases and J by 0 bases, with 6 bases between them. CDR3 loop: CASSPESSTDTQYF. CDR3 in DNA: TGTGCCAGCTCACCAGAATCTAGCACAGATACGCAGTATTTT.

This chain connects TRBV6-6 to TRBJ1-4, with D possibly matching TRBD1 (6 bases). Germline V CDR1 and CDR2: MNHNY, SVGAGI (reference sequence). This CDR3 contains 15 residues. Trimming left V 2 bases short and J 5 bases short, with 12 bases between. DNA of the CDR3: TGTGCCAGCAGTTACGGACGGGGGCTGAATGAAAAACTGTTTTTT. This encodes CASSYGRGLNEKLFF.

The V call is TRBV6-1, the J call TRBJ1-2; 7 positions agree with TRBD1. V shed 5 bases, J shed 3 bases, and the junction held 6 bases outside the gene matches. Germline V gene lookup returns CDR1 MNHNS and CDR2 SASEGT. This CDR3 is built from 14 residues. The CDR3 sequence is CASSPTGEDYGYTF. CDR3 DNA: TGTGCCAGCAGTCCCACAGGGGAGGACTATGGCTACACCTTC.

This rearrangement joins TRBV6-5 to TRBJ2-7, with D uncertain. The CDR3 spans 13 residues. Germline V lookup: CDR1 MNHEY, CDR2 SVGAGI. The germline V and J ends were trimmed by 5 bases and 4 bases, with 12 bases remaining between them. CDR3 protein: CASSPLIRYEQYF. CDR3 DNA sequence: TGTGCCAGCAGTCCCCTTATCAGATACGAGCAGTACTTC.

The chain has TRBV11-2 and TRBJ1-2; D is ambiguous. V shed 1 base and J shed 4 bases, with 13 bases lying between them. Per germline, CDR1 SGHAT and CDR2 FQNNGV. The CDR3 runs to 15 residues. CDR3: CASSLATTALYGYTF. The CDR3 nucleotides read TGTGCCAGCAGCTTAGCGACCACAGCCCTCTATGGCTACACCTTC.

The chain employs TRBV15 and TRBJ1-4; D remains unclear. Per germline, CDR1 LNHNV and CDR2 YYDKDF (reference sequence). Trimming stripped 0 bases from V and 8 bases from J, with 16 bases between. The CDR3 sequence is 16 residues long. This CDR3 is CATSRDPDTRREKLFF. The CDR3 DNA is TGTGCCACCAGCAGAGATCCCGACACCCGGAGGGAAAAACTGTTTTTT. Full variable domain (missing parts from reference TRBV15 and TRBJ1-4): DAMVIQNPRYQVTQFGKPVTLSCSQTLNHNVMYWYQQKSSQAPKLLFHYYDKDFNNEADTPDNFQSRRPNTSFCFLDIRSPGLGDTAMYLCATSRDPDTRREKLFFGSGTQLSVL.

The chain carries TRBV11-2 and TRBJ2-7; 14 bases fit TRBD2. There are 18 residues in the CDR3. V dropped 5 bases and J dropped 3; count of bases not matched to a gene: 12. Germline V lookup: CDR1 SGHAT, CDR2 FQNNGV. This chain's CDR3 is CASSDQFLGLAGDYEQYF. DNA for the CDR3: TGTGCCAGCAGCGACCAGTTCCTGGGACTAGCGGGGGACTACGAGCAGTACTTC.

The chain uses TRBV7-6 and TRBJ2-5, with a weak D call TRBD2 (6 bases). This CDR3 has 13 amino acids. Trimming pared 5 bases from V and 2 bases from J, leaving 9 bases between. Germline loops: CDR1 SGHVS, CDR2 FNYEAQ. The CDR3 bases are TGTGCCAGCAGCCCTGCGGGGCAAGAGACCCAGTACTTC. Translating gives CASSPAGQETQYF.

The chain is built from TRBV11-3 and TRBJ2-2; 12 bases align to TRBD2. The V gene's germline CDR1 is SGHNT and CDR2 YENEEA. The CDR3 is 15 residues long. J gave up 4 bases and V 5 bases, and 2 bases lay outside the gene matches. The CDR3 bases are TGTGCCAGCAGCCCGACTAGCGGGGGCACCGGGGAGCTGTTTTTT. It specifies CASSPTSGGTGELFF.

This clone was recorded a few times. The gene calls are TRBV7-3 and TRBJ2-1; 7 bases are shared with TRBD2. The length of the CDR3 is 16 residues. Germline CDR1 is SGHTA and CDR2 is FQGTGA. J lost 2 bases, V lost 1 base, and 5 bases had no gene match. CDR3 in amino acids: CASSLRSGLAYNEQFF. The CDR3 nucleotides read TGTGCCAGCAGCTTAAGGAGCGGACTAGCCTACAATGAGCAGTTCTTC.

J is TRBJ2-5 and V is TRBV7-2, with D unclear. Trimming left V 5 bases short and J 4 bases short, with 11 bases between. Germline loops: CDR1 SGHTA, CDR2 FQGNSA. This CDR3 spans 13 amino acids. In nucleotides, the CDR3 is TGTGCCAGCAGCCCAGGCGGCCGAGAGACCCAGTACTTC. This sequence encodes CASSPGGRETQYF.

The chain uses TRBV21-1 and TRBJ2-3; TRBD2 is the table's D call and was not checked against the DNA. TRBV21-1 is listed as a pseudogene. This CDR3 comprises 15 residues. Here the CDR3 DNA reads TGTGCCAGCACCTTTTTAAGCGGGGGGTCCGAAGGGCAGTATTTT. Translation gives CASTFLSGGSEGQYF.

V is TRBV7-2 and J is TRBJ2-7; 8 nucleotides align to TRBD1. CDR3 length: 14 residues. V was clipped by 5 bases and J by 6 bases; unmatched bases: 9. Germline CDR1 reads SGHTA; CDR2 reads FQGNSA. This chain's CDR3 is CASSLQFQGAEQYF. DNA of the CDR3: TGTGCCAGCAGCCTGCAATTCCAGGGGGCCGAGCAGTACTTC.

This clone was recorded once. The chain has TRBV19 and TRBJ1-2; TRBD1 matches 7 bases. CDR3 length equals 14 residues. The germline gives CDR1 LNHDA, CDR2 SQIVND (reference sequence). Trimming removed 6 bases from V and 3 bases from J; junction bases left unmatched: 7. In DNA, the CDR3 is TGTGCCAGTAGCTTACGACAGGGCGACTATGGCTACACCTTC. It codes for CASSLRQGDYGYTF.

The chain combines TRBV30 with TRBJ1-5; 8 positions agree with TRBD1. The CDR3 consists of 13 residues. J was trimmed by 5 bases and V by 3 bases; bases with no gene match: 3. Germline CDR1 is GTSNPN and CDR2 is SVGIG (reference sequence). Here the CDR3 DNA reads TGTGCCTGGAGCGTACAGGGGGATCAGCCCCAGCATTTT. This translates into CAWSVQGDQPQHF.

The gene calls are TRBV2 and TRBJ1-2; D is possibly TRBD1 (6 bases). The germline CDR1 and CDR2 sequences are SNHLY and FYNNEI. The CDR3 is 14 amino acids. V was shortened by 1 base and J by 8 bases, with 14 bases between the two germline ends. CDR3 bases: TGTGCCAGCAGTGAAGAAAGGGGGGCGCAGGGCTACACCTTC. Its protein is CASSEERGAQGYTF.

This sequence joins TRBV11-3 and TRBJ2-7; TRBD1 agrees at 9 bases. V dropped 0 bases and J dropped 2; count of bases not matched to a gene: 5. Germline loops: CDR1 SGHNT, CDR2 YENEEA. The CDR3 length is 16 residues. CDR3 in DNA: TGTGCCAGCAGCTTAGAGACCGGACAGGGGACCTACGAGCAGTACTTC. This encodes CASSLETGQGTYEQYF.

The genes are TRBV10-3 and TRBJ1-2; the D gene is possibly TRBD1 (6 bases). Per germline, CDR1 ENHRY and CDR2 SYGVKD. V was cut by 2 bases and J by 8 bases, with 12 bases left in between. The CDR3 totals 13 residues. CDR3 nucleotide sequence: TGTGCCATCAGTGAGCTGAAAGGGGGGGGCTACACCTTC. Protein sequence: CAISELKGGGYTF.